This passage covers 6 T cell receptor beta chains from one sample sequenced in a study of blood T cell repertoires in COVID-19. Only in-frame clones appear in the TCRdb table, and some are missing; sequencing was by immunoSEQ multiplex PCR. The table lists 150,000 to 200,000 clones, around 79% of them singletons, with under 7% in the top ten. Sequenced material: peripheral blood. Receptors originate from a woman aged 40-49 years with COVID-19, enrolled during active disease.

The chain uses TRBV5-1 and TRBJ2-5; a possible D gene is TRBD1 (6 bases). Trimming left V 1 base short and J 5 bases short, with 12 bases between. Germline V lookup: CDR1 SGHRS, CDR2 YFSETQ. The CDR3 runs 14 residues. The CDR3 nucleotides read TGCGCCAGCAGCTTGACAGGGTCGAGGGAGACCCAGTACTTC. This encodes CASSLTGSRETQYF.

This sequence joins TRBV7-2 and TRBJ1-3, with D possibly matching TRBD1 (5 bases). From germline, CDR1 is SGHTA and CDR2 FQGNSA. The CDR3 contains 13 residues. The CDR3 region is CANRLTGGNTIYF. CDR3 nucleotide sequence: TGTGCTAACAGGTTGACGGGTGGAAACACCATATATTTT.

The CDR3: CSVSHLLGTSYEQYF. The CDR3 bases are TGCAGCGTATCGCATCTGTTAGGGACTTCCTACGAGCAGTACTTC. This chain links TRBV29-1 with TRBJ2-7; perhaps TRBD2 as D (6 bases). From germline, CDR1 is SQVTM and CDR2 ANQGSEA. This CDR3 has 15 amino acids. The V gene lost 6 bases and the J gene lost 1 base, with 19 bases spanning the gap.

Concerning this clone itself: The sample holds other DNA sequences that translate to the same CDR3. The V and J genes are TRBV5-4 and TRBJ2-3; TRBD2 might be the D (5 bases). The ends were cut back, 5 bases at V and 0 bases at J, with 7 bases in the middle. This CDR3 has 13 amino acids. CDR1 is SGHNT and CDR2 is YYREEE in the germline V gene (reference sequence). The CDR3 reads CASRRTSTDTQYF. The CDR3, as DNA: TGTGCCAGCAGGCGGACTAGCACAGATACGCAGTATTTT.

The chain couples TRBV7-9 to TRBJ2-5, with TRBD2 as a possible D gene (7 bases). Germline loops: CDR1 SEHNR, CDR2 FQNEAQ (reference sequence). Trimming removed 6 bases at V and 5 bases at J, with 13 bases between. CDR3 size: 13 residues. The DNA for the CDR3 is TGTGCCAGCAGGCTGGGAGGGGGGGAGACCCAGTACTTC. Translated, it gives CASRLGGGETQYF. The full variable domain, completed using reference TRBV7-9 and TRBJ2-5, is DTGVSQNPRHKITKRGQNVTFRCDPISEHNRLYWYRQTLGQGPEFLTYFQNEAQLEKSRLLSDRFSAERPKGSFSTLEIQRTEQGDSAMYLCASRLGGGETQYFGPGTRLLVL.

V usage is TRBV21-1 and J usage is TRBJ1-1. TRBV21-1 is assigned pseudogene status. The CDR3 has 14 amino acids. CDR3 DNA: TGTGCCAGCAGCTTCGGCGGGCTGAACACTGAAGCTTTCTTT. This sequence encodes CASSFGGLNTEAFF.